This T cell receptor (beta chain) emerged from a study of blood T cells in healthy people across ages. Alongside a J-beta primer mix, a sample-barcoded 5' primer served in a second PCR lasting roughly 6 to 12 cycles. TCRdb fed the 5' RACE reads into MiXCR, producing one record per CDR3 protein. The sample includes around 700,000 distinct CDR3 sequences, 25% of them seen just once. This clonotype has only a few counts. CDR1 and CDR2 (germline): SQVTM, ANQGSEA. The CDR3 is made up of 16 amino acids. A further study also used this sample, focusing on T cells of mothers and their children.

Sequenced sample: blood. V and J are TRBV29-1 and TRBJ2-7, with 10 nucleotides matching TRBD1. The J call could be wrong; TRBJ2-5 is a better fit for the DNA end. This receptor was obtained from a boy aged 10-17 years in good health. The CDR3 here is CSVEEEGQGGQETQYF. CDR3 sequence (DNA): TGCAGCGTTGAAGAGGAAGGACAGGGGGGCCAAGAGACCCAGTACTTC.